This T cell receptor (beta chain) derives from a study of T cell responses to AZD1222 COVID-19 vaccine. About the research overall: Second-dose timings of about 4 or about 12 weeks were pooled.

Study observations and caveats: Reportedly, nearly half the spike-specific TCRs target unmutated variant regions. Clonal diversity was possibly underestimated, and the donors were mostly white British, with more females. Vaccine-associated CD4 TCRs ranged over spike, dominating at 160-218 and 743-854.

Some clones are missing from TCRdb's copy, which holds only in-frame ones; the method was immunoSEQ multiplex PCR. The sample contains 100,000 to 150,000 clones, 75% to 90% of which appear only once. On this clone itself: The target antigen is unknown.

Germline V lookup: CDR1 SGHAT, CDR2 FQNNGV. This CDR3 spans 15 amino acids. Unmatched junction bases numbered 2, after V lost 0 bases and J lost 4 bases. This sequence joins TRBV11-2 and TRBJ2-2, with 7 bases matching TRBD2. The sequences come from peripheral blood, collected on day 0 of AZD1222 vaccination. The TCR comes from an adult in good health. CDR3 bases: TGTGCCAGCAGCTTAGAGGGGGGGTCCACCGGGGAGCTGTTTTTT. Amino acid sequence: CASSLEGGSTGELFF. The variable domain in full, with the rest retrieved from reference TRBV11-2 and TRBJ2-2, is EAGVAQSPRYKIIEKRQSVAFWCNPISGHATLYWYQQILGQGPKLLIQFQNNGVVDDSQLPKDRFSAERLKGVDSTLKIQPAKLEDSAVYLCASSLEGGSTGELFFGEGSRLTVL.